Each of the 2 T cell receptor beta chains below was sequenced from the same sample in a study of T cells in Graves' hyperthyroidism and ophthalmopathy (dated by TCRdb to the late 2010s). The method behind the library was multiplex PCR. Sequencing was carried out with an Illumina HiSeq 2000. Amplification of TCR beta CDR3 regions was carried out from RNA transcripts. A first-round RT-PCR of the TCR CDR3 used the HTBI primer set with the Qiagen OneStep RT-PCR kit. TCRdb reprocessing: public reads trimmed at Q25 with fastp, clones called with MiXCR, in-frame beta chains kept. One record per CDR3 amino acid sequence lists the most common genes and DNA. The sample has fewer than 600,000 distinct CDR3 sequences on record, around 14% of them singletons. The ten largest clones represent about 17% of the sample. Sequencing input: blood. These receptors were taken from a woman in her late teens or twenties with Graves' hyperthyroidism.

This clonotype showed up many times. This CDR3 reads CASSGTYTSGANVLTF. CDR3 nucleotides: TGTGCCAGCAGCGGTACCTATACCTCTGGGGCCAACGTCCTGACTTTC. The chain recombines TRBV7-8 with TRBJ2-6; D unresolved. CDR3 length: 16 amino acids. Germline assignment: CDR1 SGHVS and CDR2 FQNEAQ. V lost 5 bases to trimming and J lost 0 bases, with 11 bases between them.

This clonotype appeared many times. The chain uses TRBV2 and TRBJ2-6, with 7 bases that match TRBD1. Germline V CDR1 and CDR2: SNHLY, FYNNEI. With V trimmed by 6 bases and J by 4 bases, 6 bases remained unmatched. The CDR3 sequence is 15 residues long. CDR3 loop: CASSRTGAGANVLTF. The CDR3 nucleotides are TGTGCCAGCAGCCGCACAGGGGCGGGGGCCAACGTCCTGACTTTC.